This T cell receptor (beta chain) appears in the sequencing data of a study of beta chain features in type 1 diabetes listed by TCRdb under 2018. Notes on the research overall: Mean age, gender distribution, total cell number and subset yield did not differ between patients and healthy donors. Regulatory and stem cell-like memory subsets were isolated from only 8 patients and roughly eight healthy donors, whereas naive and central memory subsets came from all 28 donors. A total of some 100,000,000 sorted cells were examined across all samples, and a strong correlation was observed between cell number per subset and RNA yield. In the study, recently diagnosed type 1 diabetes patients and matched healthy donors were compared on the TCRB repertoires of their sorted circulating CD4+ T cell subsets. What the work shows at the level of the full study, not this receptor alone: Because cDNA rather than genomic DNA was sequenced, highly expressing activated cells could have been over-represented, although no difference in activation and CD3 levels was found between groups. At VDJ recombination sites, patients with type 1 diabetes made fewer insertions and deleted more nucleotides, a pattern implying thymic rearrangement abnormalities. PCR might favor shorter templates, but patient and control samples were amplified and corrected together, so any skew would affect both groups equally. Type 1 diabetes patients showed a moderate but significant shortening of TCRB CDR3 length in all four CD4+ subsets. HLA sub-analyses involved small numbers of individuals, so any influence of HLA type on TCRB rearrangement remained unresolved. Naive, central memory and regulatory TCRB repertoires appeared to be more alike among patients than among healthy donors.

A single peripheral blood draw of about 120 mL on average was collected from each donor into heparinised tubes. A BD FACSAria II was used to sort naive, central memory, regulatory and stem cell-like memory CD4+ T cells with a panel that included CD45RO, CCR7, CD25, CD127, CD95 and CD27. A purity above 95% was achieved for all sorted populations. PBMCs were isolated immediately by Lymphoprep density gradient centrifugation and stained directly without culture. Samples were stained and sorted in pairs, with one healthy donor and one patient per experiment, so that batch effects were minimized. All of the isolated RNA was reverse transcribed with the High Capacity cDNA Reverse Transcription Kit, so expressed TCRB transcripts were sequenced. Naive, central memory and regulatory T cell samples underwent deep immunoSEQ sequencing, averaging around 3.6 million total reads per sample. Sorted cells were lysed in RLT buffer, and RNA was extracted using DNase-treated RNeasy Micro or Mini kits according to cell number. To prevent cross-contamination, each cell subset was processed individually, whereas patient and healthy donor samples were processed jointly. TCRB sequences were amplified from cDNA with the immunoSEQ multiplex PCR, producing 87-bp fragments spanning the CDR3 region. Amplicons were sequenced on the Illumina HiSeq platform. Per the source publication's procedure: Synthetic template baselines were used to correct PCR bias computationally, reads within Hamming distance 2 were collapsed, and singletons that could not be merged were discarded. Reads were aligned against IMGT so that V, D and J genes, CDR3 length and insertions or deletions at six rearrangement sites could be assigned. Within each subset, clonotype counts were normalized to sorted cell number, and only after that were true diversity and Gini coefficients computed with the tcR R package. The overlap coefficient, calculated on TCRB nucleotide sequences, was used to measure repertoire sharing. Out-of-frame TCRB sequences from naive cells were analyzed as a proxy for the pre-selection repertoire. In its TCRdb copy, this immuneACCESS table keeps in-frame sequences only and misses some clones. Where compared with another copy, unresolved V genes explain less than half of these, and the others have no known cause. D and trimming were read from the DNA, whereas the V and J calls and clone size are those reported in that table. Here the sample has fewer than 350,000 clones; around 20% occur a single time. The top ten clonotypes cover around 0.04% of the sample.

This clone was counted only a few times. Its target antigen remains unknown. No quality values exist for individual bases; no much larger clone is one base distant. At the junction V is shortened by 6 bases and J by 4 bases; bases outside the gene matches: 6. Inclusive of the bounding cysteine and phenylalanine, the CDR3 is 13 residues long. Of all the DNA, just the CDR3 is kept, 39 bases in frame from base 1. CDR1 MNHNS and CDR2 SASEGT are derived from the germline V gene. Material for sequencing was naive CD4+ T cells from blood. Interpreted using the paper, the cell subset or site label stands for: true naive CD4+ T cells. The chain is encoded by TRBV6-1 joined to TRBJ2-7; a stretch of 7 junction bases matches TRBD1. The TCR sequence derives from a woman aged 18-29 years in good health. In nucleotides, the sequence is TGTGCCAGCAGCAGGGACAGTCTGTACGAGCAGTACTTC. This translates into CASSRDSLYEQYF.